This TCR beta chain was documented in a study of molecular identifiers for immune sequencing clone quantification. This clonotype was counted at least ten times. V gave up 2 bases and J gave up 0 bases, with 8 bases separating them. Germline CDR1 reads LNHDA; CDR2 reads SQIVND (reference sequence). CDR3 length: 14 residues. TCRdb passed the PCR reads through MiXCR, listing each CDR3 protein once. The repertoire has over 550,000 distinct CDR3 sequences, about 25% of them found once; the top ten carry about 0.81%. V gene TRBV19 combines with J gene TRBJ2-7; D may correspond to TRBD1 or TRBD2 (5 bases each). The TCR originated in a human donor in good health. Some libraries in this study had Jurkat cell RNA spiked in. The sample comprised naive CD8+ T cells from blood, with Jurkat cell RNA spiked in. Regarding subset: FACS-sorted CD8+CD4-CCR7+CD45RA+ naive T cells. DNA for the CDR3: TGTGCCAGTAGTATATCCGGGGCCTCCTACGAGCAGTACTTC. This encodes CASSISGASYEQYF. The variable domain in full, with the rest retrieved from reference TRBV19 and TRBJ2-7, is DGGITQSPKYLFRKEGQNVTLSCEQNLNHDAMYWYRQDPGQGLRLIYYSQIVNDFQKGDIAEGYSVSREKKESFPLTVTSAQKNPTAFYLCASSISGASYEQYFGPGTRLTVT.